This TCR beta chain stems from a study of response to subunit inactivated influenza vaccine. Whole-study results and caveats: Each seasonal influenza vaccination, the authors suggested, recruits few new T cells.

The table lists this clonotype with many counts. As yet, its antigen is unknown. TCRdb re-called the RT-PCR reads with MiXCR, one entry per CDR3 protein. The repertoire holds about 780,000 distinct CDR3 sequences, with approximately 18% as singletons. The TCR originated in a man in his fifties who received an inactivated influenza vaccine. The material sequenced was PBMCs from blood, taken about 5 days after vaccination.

The CDR3 here is CASSLATGGDIQYF. CDR3 in DNA: TGTGCCAGCAGCTTAGCTACAGGAGGGGACATTCAGTACTTC. The V gene is TRBV7-9, the J gene TRBJ2-4; D is perhaps TRBD2 (6 bases). Germline assignment: CDR1 SEHNR and CDR2 FQNEAQ (reference sequence). The length of the CDR3 is 14 residues. V shed 0 bases and J shed 8 bases, with 11 bases lying between them.